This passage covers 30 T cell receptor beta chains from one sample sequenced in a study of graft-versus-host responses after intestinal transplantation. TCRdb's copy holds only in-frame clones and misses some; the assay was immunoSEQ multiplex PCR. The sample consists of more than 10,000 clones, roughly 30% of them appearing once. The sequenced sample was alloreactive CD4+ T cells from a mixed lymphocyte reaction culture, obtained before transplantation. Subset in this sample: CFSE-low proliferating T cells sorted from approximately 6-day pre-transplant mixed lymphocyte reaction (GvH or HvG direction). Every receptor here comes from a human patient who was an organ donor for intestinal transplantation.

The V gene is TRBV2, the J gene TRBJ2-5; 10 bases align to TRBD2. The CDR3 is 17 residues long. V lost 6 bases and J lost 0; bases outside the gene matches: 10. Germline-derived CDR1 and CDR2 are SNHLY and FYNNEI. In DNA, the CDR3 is TGTGCCAGCAGCCGGGAGCGGGGGGGCGCGTACCAAGAGACCCAGTACTTC. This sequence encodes CASSRERGGAYQETQYF.

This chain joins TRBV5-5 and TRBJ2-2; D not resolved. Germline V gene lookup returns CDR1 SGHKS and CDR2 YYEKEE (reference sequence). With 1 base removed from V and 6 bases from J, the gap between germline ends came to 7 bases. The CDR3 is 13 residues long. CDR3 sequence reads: CASSLLAPGELFF. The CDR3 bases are TGTGCCAGCAGCTTGCTGGCCCCCGGGGAGCTGTTTTTT.

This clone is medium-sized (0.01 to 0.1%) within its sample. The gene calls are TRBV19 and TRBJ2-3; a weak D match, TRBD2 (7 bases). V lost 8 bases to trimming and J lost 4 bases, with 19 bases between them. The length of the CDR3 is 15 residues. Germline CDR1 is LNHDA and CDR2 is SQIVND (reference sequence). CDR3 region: CASASAGGRSDTQYF. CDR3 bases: TGTGCCAGTGCTTCGGCCGGGGGGCGATCAGATACGCAGTATTTT.

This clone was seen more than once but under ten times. Here the CDR3 DNA reads TGCGCCCGGACCCGTGGGGGGGCGGACAATCAGCCCCAGCATTTT. Translation gives CARTRGGADNQPQHF. This rearrangement joins TRBV23-1 to TRBJ1-5; D possibly corresponds to TRBD1 (6 bases). TRBV23-1 is an open reading frame, and its role is uncertain. V was shortened by 11 bases and J by 3 bases, with 20 bases between the two germline ends. The CDR3 runs to 15 residues.

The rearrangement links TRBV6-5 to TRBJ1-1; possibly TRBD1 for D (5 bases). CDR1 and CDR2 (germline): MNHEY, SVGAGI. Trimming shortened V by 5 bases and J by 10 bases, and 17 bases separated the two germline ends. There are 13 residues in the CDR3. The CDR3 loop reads CASSPRAERGAFF. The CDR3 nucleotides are TGTGCCAGCAGTCCTCGGGCCGAAAGGGGAGCTTTCTTT.

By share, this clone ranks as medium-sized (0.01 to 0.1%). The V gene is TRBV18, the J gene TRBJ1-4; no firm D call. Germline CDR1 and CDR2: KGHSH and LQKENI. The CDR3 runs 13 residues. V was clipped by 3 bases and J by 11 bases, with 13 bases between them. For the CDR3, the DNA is TGTGCCAGCTCACCGCTATGGGCCGAGAAACTGTTTTTT. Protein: CASSPLWAEKLFF.

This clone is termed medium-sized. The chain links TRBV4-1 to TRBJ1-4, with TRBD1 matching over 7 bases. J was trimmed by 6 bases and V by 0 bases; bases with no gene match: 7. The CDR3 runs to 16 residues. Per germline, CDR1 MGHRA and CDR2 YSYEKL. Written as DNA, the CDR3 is TGCGCCAGCAGCCAAGACACAGGGGTCTTCTATGAAAAACTGTTTTTT. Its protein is CASSQDTGVFYEKLFF.

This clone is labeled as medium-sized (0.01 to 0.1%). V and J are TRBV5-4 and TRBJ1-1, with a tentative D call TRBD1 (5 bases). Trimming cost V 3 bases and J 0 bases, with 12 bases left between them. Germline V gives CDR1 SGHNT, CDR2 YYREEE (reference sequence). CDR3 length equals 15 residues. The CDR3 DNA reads TGTGCCAGCAGCTCGGGGGGGACCATGAACACTGAAGCTTTCTTT. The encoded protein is CASSSGGTMNTEAFF.

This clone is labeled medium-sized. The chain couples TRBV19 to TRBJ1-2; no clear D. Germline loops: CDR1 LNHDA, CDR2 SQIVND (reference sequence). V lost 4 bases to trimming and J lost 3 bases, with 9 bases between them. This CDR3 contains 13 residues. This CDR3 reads CASSRTGDYGYTF. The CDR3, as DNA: TGTGCCAGTAGTAGGACTGGAGACTATGGCTACACCTTC.

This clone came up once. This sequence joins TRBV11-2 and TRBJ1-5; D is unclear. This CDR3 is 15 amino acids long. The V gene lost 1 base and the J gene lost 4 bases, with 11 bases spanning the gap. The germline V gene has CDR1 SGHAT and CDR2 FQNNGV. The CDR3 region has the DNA TGTGCCAGCAGCTTAGTCAACAGCCCGAATCAGCCCCAGCATTTT. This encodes CASSLVNSPNQPQHF.

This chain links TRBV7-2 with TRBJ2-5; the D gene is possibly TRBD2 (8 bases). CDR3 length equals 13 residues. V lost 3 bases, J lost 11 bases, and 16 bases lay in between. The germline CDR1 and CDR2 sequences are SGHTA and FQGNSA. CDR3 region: CASSFGRGREQYF. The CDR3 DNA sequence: TGTGCCAGCAGCTTCGGGAGGGGGCGGGAGCAGTACTTC.

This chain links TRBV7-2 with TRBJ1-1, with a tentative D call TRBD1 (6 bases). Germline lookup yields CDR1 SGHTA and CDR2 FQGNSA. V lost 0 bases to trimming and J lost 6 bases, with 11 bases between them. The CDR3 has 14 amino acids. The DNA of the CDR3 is TGTGCCAGCAGCTTAGCGCTGTGGGGGCCTGAAGCTTTCTTT. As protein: CASSLALWGPEAFF.

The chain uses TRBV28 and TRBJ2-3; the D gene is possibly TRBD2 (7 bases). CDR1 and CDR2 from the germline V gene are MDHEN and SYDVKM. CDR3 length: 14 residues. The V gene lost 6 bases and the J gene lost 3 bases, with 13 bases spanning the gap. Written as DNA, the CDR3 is TGTGCCAGCAGCCGAGGGGGGGATACAGATACGCAGTATTTT. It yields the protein CASSRGGDTDTQYF.

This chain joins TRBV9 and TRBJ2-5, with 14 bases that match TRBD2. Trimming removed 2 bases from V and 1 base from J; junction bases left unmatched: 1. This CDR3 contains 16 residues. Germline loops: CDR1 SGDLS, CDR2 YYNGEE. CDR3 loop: CASSVGTSGGQETQYF. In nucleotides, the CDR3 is TGTGCCAGCAGCGTCGGGACTAGCGGGGGCCAAGAGACCCAGTACTTC.

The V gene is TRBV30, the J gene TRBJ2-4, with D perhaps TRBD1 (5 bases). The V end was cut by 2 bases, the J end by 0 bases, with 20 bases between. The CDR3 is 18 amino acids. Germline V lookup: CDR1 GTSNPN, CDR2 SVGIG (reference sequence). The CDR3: CAWSRGVTADLAKNIQYF. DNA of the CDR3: TGTGCCTGGAGTAGAGGCGTGACAGCTGATCTAGCCAAAAACATTCAGTACTTC.

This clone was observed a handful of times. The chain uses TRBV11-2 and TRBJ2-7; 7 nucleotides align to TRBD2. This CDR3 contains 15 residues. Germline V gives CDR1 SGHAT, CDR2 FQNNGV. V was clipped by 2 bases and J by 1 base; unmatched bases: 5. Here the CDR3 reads CASSLSAGMSYEQYF. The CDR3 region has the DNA TGTGCCAGCAGCTTATCAGCGGGGATGTCCTACGAGCAGTACTTC.

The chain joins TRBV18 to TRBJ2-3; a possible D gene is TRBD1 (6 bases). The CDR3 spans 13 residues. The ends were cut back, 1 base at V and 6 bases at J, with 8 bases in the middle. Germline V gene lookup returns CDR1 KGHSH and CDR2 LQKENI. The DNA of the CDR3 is TGTGCCAGCTCACCACGGCAGGGGGATACGCAGTATTTT. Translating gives CASSPRQGDTQYF.

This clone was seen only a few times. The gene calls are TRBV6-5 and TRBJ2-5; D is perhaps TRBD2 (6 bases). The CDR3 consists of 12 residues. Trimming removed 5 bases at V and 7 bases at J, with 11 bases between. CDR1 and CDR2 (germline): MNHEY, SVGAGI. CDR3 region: CASSITGGTQYF. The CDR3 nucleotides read TGTGCCAGCAGTATCACCGGGGGGACCCAGTACTTC.

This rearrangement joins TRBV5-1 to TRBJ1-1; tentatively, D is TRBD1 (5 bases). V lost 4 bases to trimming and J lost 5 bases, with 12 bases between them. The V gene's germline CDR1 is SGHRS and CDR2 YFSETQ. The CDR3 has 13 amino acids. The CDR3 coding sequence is TGCGCCAGCAGCAAGGGACTCCTTACTGAAGCTTTCTTT. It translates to CASSKGLLTEAFF.

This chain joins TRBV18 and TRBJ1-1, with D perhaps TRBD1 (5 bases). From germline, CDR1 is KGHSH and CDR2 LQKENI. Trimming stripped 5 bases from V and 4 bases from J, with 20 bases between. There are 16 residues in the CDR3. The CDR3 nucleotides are TGTGCCAGCTCAACTGTAGGGGCCACGTCCGGCACTGAAGCTTTCTTT. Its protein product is CASSTVGATSGTEAFF.

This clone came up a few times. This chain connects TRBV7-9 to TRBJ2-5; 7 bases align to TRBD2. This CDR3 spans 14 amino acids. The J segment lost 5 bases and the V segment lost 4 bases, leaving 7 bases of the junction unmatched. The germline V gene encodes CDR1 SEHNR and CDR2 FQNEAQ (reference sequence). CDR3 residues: CASSWRGGQETQYF. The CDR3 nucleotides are TGTGCCAGCAGCTGGCGCGGGGGTCAGGAGACCCAGTACTTC.

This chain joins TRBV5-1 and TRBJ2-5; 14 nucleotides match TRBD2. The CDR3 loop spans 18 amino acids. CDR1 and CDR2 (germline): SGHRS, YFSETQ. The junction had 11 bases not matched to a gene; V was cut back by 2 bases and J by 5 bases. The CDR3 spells CASSFYKTSGGARETQYF. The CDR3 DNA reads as TGCGCCAGCAGCTTCTACAAGACTAGCGGGGGGGCCCGGGAGACCCAGTACTTC.

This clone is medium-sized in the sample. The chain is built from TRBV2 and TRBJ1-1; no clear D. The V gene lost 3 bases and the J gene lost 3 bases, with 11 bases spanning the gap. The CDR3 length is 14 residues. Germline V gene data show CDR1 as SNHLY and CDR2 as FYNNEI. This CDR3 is CASSERAWDTEAFF. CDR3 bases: TGTGCCAGCAGTGAGAGGGCTTGGGACACTGAAGCTTTCTTT.

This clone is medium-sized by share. CDR3 protein: CASSTIGGATDTQYF. The CDR3 DNA reads TGTGCCAGTAGTACCATCGGGGGAGCCACAGATACGCAGTATTTT. The rearrangement uses TRBV19 and TRBJ2-3; D possibly corresponds to TRBD2 (6 bases). The germline V and J ends were trimmed by 4 bases and 2 bases, with 13 bases remaining between them. Germline CDR1 and CDR2: LNHDA and SQIVND (reference sequence). This CDR3 contains 15 residues.

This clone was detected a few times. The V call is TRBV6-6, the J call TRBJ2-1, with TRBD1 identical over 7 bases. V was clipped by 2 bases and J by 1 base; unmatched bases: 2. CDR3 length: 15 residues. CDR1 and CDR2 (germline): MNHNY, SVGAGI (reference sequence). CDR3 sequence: CASSYTGESYNEQFF. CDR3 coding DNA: TGTGCCAGCAGTTACACAGGGGAGTCCTACAATGAGCAGTTCTTC.

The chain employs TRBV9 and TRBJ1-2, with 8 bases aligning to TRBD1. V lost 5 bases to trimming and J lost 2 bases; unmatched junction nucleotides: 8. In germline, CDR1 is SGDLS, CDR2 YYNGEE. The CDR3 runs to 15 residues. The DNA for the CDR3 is TGTGCCAGCAGGCCACAGGGGGGAAGAAACTATGGCTACACCTTC. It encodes CASRPQGGRNYGYTF.

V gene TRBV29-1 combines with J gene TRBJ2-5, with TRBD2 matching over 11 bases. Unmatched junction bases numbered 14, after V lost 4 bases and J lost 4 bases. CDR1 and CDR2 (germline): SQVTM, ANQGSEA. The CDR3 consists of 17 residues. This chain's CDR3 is CSVVWVLAGVLSETQYF. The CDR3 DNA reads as TGCAGCGTTGTTTGGGTACTAGCGGGGGTCTTATCAGAGACCCAGTACTTC. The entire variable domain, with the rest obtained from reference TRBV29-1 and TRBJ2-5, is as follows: SAVISQKPSRDICQRGTSLTIQCQVDSQVTMMFWYRQQPGQSLTLIATANQGSEATYESGFVIDKFPISRPNLTFSTLTVSNMSPEDSSIYLCSVVWVLAGVLSETQYFGPGTRLLVL.

For the CDR3, the DNA is TGTGCCAGCAGCTTTGACAGGGTTAAGGGAAACACCATATATTTT. Protein product: CASSFDRVKGNTIYF. The chain employs TRBV7-6 and TRBJ1-3; 7 nucleotides align to TRBD1. The CDR3 runs to 15 residues. Germline V lookup: CDR1 SGHVS, CDR2 FNYEAQ. The junction had 6 bases not matched to a gene; V was cut back by 3 bases and J by 4 bases.

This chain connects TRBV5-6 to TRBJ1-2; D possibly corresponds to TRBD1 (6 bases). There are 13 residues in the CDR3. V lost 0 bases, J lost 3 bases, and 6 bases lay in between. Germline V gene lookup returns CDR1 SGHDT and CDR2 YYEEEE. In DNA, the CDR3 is TGTGCCAGCAGCTTGGACAGGGACTATGGCTACACCTTC. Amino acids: CASSLDRDYGYTF.

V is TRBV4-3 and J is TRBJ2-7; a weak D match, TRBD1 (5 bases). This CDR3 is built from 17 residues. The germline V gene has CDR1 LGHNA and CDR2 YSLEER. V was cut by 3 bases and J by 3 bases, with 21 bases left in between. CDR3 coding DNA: TGCGCCAGCAGCCACCTAAAAGGGGCAGGGCGCCTCTACGAGCAGTACTTC. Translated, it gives CASSHLKGAGRLYEQYF.